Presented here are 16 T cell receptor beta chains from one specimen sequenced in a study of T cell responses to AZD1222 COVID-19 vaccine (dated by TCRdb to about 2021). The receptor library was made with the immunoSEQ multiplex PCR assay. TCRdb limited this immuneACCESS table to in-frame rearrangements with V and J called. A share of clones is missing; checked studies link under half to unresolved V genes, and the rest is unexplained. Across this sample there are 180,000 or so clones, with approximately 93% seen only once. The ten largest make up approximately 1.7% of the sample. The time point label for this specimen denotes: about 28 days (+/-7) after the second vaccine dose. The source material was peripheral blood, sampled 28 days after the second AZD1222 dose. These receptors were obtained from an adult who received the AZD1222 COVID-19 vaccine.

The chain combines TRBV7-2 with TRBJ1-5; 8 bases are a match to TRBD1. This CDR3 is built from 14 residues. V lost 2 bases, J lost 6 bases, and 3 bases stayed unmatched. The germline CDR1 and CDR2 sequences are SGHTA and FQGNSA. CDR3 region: CASSLQGAGQPQHF. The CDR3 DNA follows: TGTGCCAGCAGCTTACAGGGGGCAGGTCAGCCCCAGCATTTT. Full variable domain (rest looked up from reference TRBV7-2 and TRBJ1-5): GAGVSQSPSNKVTEKGKDVELRCDPISGHTALYWYRQSLGQGLEFLIYFQGNSAPDKSGLPSDRFSAERTGGSVSTLTIQRTQQEDSAVYLCASSLQGAGQPQHFGDGTRLSIL.

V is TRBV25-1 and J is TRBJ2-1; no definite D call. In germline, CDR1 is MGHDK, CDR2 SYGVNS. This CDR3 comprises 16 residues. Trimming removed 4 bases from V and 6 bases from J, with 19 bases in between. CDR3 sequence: CASSGPGLGRTNEQFF. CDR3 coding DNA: TGTGCCAGCAGTGGGCCAGGTCTCGGACGGACCAATGAGCAGTTCTTC.

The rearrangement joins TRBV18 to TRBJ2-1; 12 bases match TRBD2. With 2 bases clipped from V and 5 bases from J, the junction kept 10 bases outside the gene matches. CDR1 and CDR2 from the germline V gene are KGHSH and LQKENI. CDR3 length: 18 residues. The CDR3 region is CASSPKASGRALNNEQFF. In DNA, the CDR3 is TGTGCCAGCTCACCAAAGGCTAGCGGGAGGGCCCTCAACAATGAGCAGTTCTTC.

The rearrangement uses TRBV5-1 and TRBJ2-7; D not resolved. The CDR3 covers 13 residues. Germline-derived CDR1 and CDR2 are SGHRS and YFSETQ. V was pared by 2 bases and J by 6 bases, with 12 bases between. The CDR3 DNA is TGCGCCAGCAGCTTATTTGCAGGTTCCGAGCAGTACTTC. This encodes CASSLFAGSEQYF.

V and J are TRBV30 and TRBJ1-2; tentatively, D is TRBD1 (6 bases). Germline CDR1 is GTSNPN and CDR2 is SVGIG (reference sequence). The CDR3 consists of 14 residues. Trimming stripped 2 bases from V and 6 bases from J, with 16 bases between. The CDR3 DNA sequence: TGTGCCTGGAGTACAAACTGGGGGGCGGATGGCTACACCTTC. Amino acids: CAWSTNWGADGYTF.

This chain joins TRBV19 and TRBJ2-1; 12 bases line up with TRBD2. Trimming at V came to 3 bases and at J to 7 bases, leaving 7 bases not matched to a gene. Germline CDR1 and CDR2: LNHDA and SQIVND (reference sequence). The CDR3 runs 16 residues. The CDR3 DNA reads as TGTGCCAGTAGTATTCAACTAGCGGGAGGTAGGAATGAGCAGTTCTTC. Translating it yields CASSIQLAGGRNEQFF.

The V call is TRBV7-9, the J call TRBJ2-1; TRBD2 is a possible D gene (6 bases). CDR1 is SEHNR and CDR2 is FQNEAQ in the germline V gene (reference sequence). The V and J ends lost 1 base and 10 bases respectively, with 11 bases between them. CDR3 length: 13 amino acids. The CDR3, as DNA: TGTGCCAGCAGCTTAGTGGGTGGGAGGGAGCAGTTCTTC. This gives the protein CASSLVGGREQFF.

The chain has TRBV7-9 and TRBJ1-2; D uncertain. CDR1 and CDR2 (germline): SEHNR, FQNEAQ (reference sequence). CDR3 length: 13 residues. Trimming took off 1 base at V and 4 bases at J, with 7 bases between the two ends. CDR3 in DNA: TGTGCCAGCAGCTTAGACCTAGGCTATGGCTACACCTTC. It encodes CASSLDLGYGYTF.

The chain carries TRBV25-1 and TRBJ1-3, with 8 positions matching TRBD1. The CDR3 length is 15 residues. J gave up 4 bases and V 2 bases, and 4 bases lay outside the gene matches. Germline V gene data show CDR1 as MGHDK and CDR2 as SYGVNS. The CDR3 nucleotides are TGTGCCAGCAGTGAACCAGGGACAGGAGGAAACACCATATATTTT. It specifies CASSEPGTGGNTIYF.

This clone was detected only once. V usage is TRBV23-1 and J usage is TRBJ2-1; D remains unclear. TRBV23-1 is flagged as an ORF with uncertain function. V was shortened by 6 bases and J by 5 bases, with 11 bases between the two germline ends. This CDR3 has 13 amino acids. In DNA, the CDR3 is TGCGCCAGCAGCCGAGGTGGGGACAATGAGCAGTTCTTC. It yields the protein CASSRGGDNEQFF.

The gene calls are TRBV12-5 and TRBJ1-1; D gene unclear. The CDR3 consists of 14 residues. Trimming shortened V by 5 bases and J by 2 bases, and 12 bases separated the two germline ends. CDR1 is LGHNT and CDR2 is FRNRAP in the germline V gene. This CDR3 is CASGPGQINTEAFF. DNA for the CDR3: TGTGCTAGTGGTCCCGGGCAGATTAACACTGAAGCTTTCTTT.

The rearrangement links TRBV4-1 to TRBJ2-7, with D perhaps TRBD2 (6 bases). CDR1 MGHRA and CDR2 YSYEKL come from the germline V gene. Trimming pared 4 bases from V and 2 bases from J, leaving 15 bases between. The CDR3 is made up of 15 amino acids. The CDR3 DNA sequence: TGCGCCAGCAGCCCTCTATTAGCGGAAGCCTACGAGCAGTACTTC. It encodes CASSPLLAEAYEQYF.

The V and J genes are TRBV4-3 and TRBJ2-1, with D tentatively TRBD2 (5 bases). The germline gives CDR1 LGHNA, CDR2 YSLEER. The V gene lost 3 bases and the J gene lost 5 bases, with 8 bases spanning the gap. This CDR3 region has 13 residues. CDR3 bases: TGCGCCAGCAGCCACGAACTAGACAATGAGCAGTTCTTC. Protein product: CASSHELDNEQFF.

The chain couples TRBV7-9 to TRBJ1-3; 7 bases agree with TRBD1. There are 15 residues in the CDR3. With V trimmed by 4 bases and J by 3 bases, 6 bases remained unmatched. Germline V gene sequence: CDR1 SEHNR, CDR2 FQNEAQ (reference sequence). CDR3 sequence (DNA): TGTGCCAGCAGCTACCCCGACAGGGTTGGAAACACCATATATTTT. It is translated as CASSYPDRVGNTIYF.

The CDR3 protein is CAWSSDRSSYNEQFF. CDR3 DNA: TGTGCCTGGAGTTCAGACAGGAGCTCCTACAATGAGCAGTTCTTC. V gene TRBV30 combines with J gene TRBJ2-1; maybe TRBD1 (6 bases). Germline CDR1 reads GTSNPN; CDR2 reads SVGIG (reference sequence). V was clipped by 2 bases and J by 0 bases, with 11 bases between them. This CDR3 comprises 15 residues.

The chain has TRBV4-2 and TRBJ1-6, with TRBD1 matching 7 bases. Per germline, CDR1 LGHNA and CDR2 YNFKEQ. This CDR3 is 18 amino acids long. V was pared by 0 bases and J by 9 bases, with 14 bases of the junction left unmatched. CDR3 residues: CASSQDYGRGRGISPLHF. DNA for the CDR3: TGTGCCAGCAGCCAAGATTACGGGAGGGGGCGAGGGATTTCACCCCTCCACTTT.